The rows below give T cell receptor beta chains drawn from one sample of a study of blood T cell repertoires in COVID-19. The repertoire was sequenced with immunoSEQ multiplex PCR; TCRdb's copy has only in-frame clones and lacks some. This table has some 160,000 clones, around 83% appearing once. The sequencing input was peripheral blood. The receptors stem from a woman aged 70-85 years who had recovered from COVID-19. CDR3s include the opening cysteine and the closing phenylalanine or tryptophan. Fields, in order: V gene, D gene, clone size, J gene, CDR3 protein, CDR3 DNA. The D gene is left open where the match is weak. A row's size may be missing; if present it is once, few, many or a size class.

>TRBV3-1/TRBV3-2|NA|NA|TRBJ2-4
CASSQSGVGIQYF
TGTGCCAGCAGCCAATCGGGGGTAGGGATTCAGTACTTC
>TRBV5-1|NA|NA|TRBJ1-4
CASSLGSGEKLFF
TGCGCCAGCAGCTTGGGGTCGGGTGAAAAACTGTTTTTT
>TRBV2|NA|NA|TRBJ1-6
CASTPWAGSPLHF
TGTGCCAGCACCCCCTGGGCCGGTTCACCCCTCCACTTT
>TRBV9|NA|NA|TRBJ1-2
CASSVGHPLYGYTF
TGTGCCAGCAGCGTAGGGCACCCCCTCTATGGCTACACCTTC
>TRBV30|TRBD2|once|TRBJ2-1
CAWGVPSGGHSYNEQFF
TGTGCCTGGGGTGTACCTAGCGGGGGCCACTCCTACAATGAGCAGTTCTTC
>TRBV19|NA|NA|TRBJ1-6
CASSMVADQGYNSPLHF
TGTGCCAGTAGTATGGTGGCAGACCAGGGGTATAATTCACCCCTCCACTTT
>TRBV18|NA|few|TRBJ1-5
CASSLPDQPQHF
TGTGCCAGCTCCCTACCGGATCAGCCCCAGCATTTT
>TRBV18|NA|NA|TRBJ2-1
CASSPPEGHNEQFF
TGTGCCAGCTCACCGCCCGAGGGTCACAATGAGCAGTTCTTC
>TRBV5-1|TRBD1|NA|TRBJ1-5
CASSPDRAGQPQHF
TGCGCCAGCAGCCCGGACAGGGCAGGTCAGCCCCAGCATTTT
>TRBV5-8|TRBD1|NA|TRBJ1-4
CASSTGQRNEKLFF
TGTGCCAGCAGCACGGGACAGAGAAATGAAAAACTGTTTTTT
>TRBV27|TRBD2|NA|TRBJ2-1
CATRTSGGYYNEQFF
TGTGCCACCCGGACTAGCGGGGGTTACTACAATGAGCAGTTCTTC
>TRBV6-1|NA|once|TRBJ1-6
CASSDTYNSPLHF
TGTGCCAGCAGTGACACCTATAATTCACCCCTCCACTTT
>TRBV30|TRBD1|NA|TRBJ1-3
CAWSEGAVGNTIYF
TGTGCCTGGAGTGAGGGGGCGGTGGGAAACACCATATATTTT
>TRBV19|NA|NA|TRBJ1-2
CASSYGPQGYGYTF
TGTGCCAGTAGTTACGGGCCGCAGGGCTATGGCTACACCTTC
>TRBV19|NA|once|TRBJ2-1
CASSTASLRAETNNEQFF
TGTGCCAGTAGTACAGCAAGCCTCAGGGCAGAAACAAACAATGAGCAGTTCTTC
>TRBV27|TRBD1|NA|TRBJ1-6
CASSSTGATNSPLHF
TGTGCCAGCAGTTCAACAGGGGCTACGAATTCACCCCTCCACTTT
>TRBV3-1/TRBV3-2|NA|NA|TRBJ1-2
CASRGRRGWNNYGYTF
TGTGCCTCGCGGGGCAGGAGAGGGTGGAATAACTATGGCTACACCTTC
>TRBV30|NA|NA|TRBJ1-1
CAWSVEWGLEAFF
TGTGCCTGGAGTGTTGAGTGGGGCCTGGAAGCTTTCTTT
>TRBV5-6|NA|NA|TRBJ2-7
CASSLVGTRTSEQYF
TGTGCCAGCAGCTTGGTTGGGACACGGACCAGTGAGCAGTACTTC
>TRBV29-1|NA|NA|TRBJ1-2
CSVEFGSDGYTF
TGCAGCGTTGAATTCGGCAGCGATGGCTACACCTTC
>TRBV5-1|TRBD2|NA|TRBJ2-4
CASSLGGGSRNIQYF
TGCGCCAGCAGCTTGGGAGGCGGGAGTCGGAACATTCAGTACTTC
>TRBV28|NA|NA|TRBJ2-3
CASRPHEDTDTQYF
TGTGCCAGCAGGCCCCATGAGGACACAGATACGCAGTATTTT
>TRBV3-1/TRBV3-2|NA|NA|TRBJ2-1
CASSQPGYNEQFF
TGTGCCAGCAGCCAGCCAGGCTACAATGAGCAGTTCTTC
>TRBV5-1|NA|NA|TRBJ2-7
CASSPLQGTGEQYF
TGCGCCAGCAGCCCCCTACAGGGAACGGGTGAGCAGTACTTC
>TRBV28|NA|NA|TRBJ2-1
CASSLYNRGGLYNEQFF
TGTGCCAGCAGTTTGTACAACAGGGGGGGCCTCTACAATGAGCAGTTCTTC
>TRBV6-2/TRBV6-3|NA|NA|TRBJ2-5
CASSYSRLRQETQYF
TGTGCCAGCAGTTACTCAAGACTACGCCAAGAGACCCAGTACTTC
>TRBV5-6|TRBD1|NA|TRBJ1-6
CASSPGQINSPLHF
TGTGCCAGCAGCCCGGGACAGATAAATTCACCCCTCCACTTT
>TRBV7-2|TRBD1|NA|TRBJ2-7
CASSLGWGAGTAVYEQYF
TGTGCCAGCAGCTTAGGCTGGGGCGCCGGGACAGCTGTCTACGAGCAGTACTTC
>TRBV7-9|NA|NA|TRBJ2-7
CASSLVEFGTSYEQYF
TGTGCCAGCAGCTTAGTGGAGTTCGGGACTTCCTACGAGCAGTACTTC
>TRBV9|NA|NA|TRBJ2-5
CASSVGSGATQYF
TGTGCCAGCAGCGTAGGGTCCGGTGCGACCCAGTACTTC
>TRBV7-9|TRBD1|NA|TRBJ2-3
CASSPQGAVGGDTQYF
TGTGCCAGCAGCCCACAGGGGGCGGTTGGGGGAGATACGCAGTATTTT
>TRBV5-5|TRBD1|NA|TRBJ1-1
CASSWTGGLTEAFF
TGTGCCAGCAGCTGGACAGGGGGCTTAACTGAAGCTTTCTTT
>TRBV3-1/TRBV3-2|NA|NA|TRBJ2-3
CASSPGGDTQYF
TGTGCCAGCAGCCCCGGCGGAGATACGCAGTATTTT
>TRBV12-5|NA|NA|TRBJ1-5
CASGWFRSNQPQHF
TGTGCTAGTGGTTGGTTCCGGAGCAATCAGCCCCAGCATTTT
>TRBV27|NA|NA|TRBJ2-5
CASTSSLGRGTQYF
TGTGCCAGCACCTCATCCCTGGGTCGAGGTACCCAGTACTTC
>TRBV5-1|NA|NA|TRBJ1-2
CASSPAGQNYGYTF
TGCGCCAGCAGCCCAGCGGGGCAGAACTATGGCTACACCTTC
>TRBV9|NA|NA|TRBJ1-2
CASSSGGFGGYTF
TGTGCCAGCAGCTCGGGGGGCTTTGGGGGCTACACCTTC
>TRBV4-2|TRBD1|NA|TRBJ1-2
CASSRRGPTGGGYGYTF
TGTGCCAGCAGCCGGAGGGGGCCTACAGGGGGCGGCTATGGCTACACCTTC
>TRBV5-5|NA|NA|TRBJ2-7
CASSRAGSAPSYEQYF
TGTGCCAGCAGCCGCGCGGGTAGCGCCCCCTCCTACGAGCAGTACTTC
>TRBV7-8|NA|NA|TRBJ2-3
CASSPRWSSADTQYF
TGTGCCAGCAGCCCCCGTTGGAGCTCTGCAGATACGCAGTATTTT
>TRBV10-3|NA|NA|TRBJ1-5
CAISESSVGQPQHF
TGTGCCATCAGTGAGTCGAGTGTCGGGCAGCCCCAGCATTTT
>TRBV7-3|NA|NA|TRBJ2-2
CASSSTPGELFF
TGTGCCAGCAGCTCAACCCCGGGGGAGCTGTTTTTT
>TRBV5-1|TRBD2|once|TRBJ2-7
CASSPPGGGYEQYF
TGCGCCAGCAGCCCTCCTGGGGGGGGCTACGAGCAGTACTTC
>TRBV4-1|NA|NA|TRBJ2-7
CASSQPTGADHEQYF
TGCGCCAGCAGCCAGCCGACAGGAGCGGACCACGAGCAGTACTTC
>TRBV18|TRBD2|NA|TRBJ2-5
CASSPSIAGKETQYF
TGTGCCAGCTCACCAAGTATAGCGGGGAAAGAGACCCAGTACTTC
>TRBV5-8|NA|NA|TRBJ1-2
CASSLRGVAYGYTF
TGTGCCAGCAGCTTGCGGGGGGTGGCCTATGGCTACACCTTC
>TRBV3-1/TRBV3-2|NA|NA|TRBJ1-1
CASSQAGGGTEAFF
TGTGCCAGCAGCCAAGCCGGGGGAGGCACTGAAGCTTTCTTT
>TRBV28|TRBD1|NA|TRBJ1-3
CASSPNRGGLGNTIYF
TGTGCCAGCAGCCCCAACAGGGGAGGACTTGGAAACACCATATATTTT
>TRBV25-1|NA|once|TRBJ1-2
CASSTGYGYTF
TGTGCCAGCAGCACAGGCTATGGCTACACCTTC
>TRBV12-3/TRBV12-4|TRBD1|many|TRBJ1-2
CASNARQGHGYTF
TGTGCCAGCAACGCTCGACAGGGGCATGGCTACACCTTC
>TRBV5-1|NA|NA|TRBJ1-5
CASARGDTPYSNQPQHF
TGCGCCAGCGCGCGTGGGGACACCCCCTATAGCAATCAGCCCCAGCATTTT
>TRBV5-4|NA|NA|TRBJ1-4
CASSLGGGIATNEKLFF
TGTGCCAGCAGCTTGGGAGGGGGTATTGCAACTAATGAAAAACTGTTTTTT
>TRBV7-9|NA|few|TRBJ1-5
CASSPQGQPQHF
TGTGCCAGCAGCCCACAGGGCCAGCCCCAGCATTTT
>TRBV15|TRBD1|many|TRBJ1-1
CATDRGMNTEAFF
TGTGCCACCGACAGGGGGATGAACACTGAAGCTTTCTTT